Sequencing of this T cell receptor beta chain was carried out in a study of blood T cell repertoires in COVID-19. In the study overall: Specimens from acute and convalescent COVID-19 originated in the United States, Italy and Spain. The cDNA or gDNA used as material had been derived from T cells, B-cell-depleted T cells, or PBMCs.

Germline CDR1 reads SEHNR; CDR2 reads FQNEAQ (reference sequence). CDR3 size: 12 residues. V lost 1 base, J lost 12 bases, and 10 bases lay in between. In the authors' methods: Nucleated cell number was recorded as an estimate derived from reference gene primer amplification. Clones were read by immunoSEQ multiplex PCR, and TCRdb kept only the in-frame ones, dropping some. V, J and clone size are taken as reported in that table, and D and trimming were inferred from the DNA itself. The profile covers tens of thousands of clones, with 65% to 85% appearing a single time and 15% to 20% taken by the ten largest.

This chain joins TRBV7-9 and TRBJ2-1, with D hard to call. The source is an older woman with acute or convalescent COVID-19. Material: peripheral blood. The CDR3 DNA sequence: TGTGCCAGCAGCTTAGGAGATTTTGGGCAGTTCTTC. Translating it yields CASSLGDFGQFF.